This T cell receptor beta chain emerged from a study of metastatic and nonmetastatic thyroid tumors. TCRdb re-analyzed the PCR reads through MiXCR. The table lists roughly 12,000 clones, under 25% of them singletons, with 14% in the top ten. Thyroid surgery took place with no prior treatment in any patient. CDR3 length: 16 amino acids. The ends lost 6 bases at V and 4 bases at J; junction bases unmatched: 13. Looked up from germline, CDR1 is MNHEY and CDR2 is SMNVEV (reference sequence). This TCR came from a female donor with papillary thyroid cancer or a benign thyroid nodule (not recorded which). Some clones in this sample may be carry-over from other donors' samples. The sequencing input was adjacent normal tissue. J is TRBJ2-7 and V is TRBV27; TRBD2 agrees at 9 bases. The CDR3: CASSYSGSHSGYEQYF. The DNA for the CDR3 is TGTGCCAGCAGCTATAGCGGGAGCCACTCTGGATACGAGCAGTACTTC.